The 27 T cell receptor beta chains given below trace back to one sample, sequenced in a study of technical replicates of blood from a few donors. Method: immunoSEQ multiplex PCR; TCRdb's copy keeps in-frame clones and lacks some. The data contain more than 80,000 clones, almost 96% of them singletons. Sequences were obtained from T cells isolated from PBMCs. These receptors were collected from a human donor in good health.

The chain uses TRBV5-4 and TRBJ1-1; D is possibly TRBD1 (5 bases). The CDR3 is 14 amino acids. V was pared by 1 base and J by 5 bases, with 12 bases between. Germline V gene lookup returns CDR1 SGHNT and CDR2 YYREEE (reference sequence). The chain's CDR3 is CASSLSGGGTEAFF. CDR3 in DNA: TGTGCCAGCAGCTTGTCCGGGGGGGGGACTGAAGCTTTCTTT.

This chain connects TRBV23-1 to TRBJ2-5; D gene uncertain. TRBV23-1 is recorded as an ORF, its role being uncertain. The CDR3 spans 16 residues. Trimming pared 6 bases from V and 3 bases from J, leaving 20 bases between. CDR3 nucleotides: TGCGCCAGCAGGCAGTCAGGTGGCCCTCCAGAAGAGACCCAGTACTTC. This gives the protein CASRQSGGPPEETQYF.

The chain links TRBV21-1 to TRBJ1-5; whether TRBD1, the table's D call, matches the DNA was not checked. TRBV21-1 is annotated as a pseudogene. The length of the CDR3 is 16 residues. The CDR3 here is CASSKKRGRCNQPQHF. Written as DNA, the CDR3 is TGTGCCAGCAGCAAAAAAAGGGGAAGGTGCAATCAGCCCCAGCATTTT.

This clone was recorded once. The V and J genes are TRBV5-4 and TRBJ2-3; 11 nucleotides agree with TRBD2. The CDR3 has 16 amino acids. V was pared by 4 bases and J by 3 bases, with 7 bases of the junction left unmatched. Germline loops: CDR1 SGHNT, CDR2 YYREEE (reference sequence). In DNA form, the CDR3 reads TGTGCCAGCAGCCACGTGCTAGCGGGAGGTACAGATACGCAGTATTTT. Residues: CASSHVLAGGTDTQYF.

This clone was observed a few times. This chain links TRBV25-1 with TRBJ1-1; D perhaps matches TRBD1 (5 bases). Trimming left V 4 bases short and J 8 bases short, with 17 bases between. Germline V gives CDR1 MGHDK, CDR2 SYGVNS. There are 14 residues in the CDR3. CDR3 DNA: TGTGCCAGCAGTGGACCTTCTGACAGCGCCGAAGCTTTCTTT. As protein: CASSGPSDSAEAFF. The variable domain in full, with the rest retrieved from reference TRBV25-1 and TRBJ1-1, is EADIYQTPRYLVIGTGKKITLECSQTMGHDKMYWYQQDPGMELHLIHYSYGVNSTEKGDLSSESTVSRIRTEHFPLTLESARPSHTSQYLCASSGPSDSAEAFFGQGTRLTVV.

The rearrangement links TRBV6-6 to TRBJ1-6, with unresolved D. The CDR3 is made up of 12 amino acids. V lost 2 bases to trimming and J lost 6 bases, with 2 bases between them. Germline V gene lookup returns CDR1 MNHNY and CDR2 SVGAGI (reference sequence). CDR3 nucleotide sequence: TGTGCCAGCAGTTACCGTAATTCACCCCTCCACTTT. It specifies CASSYRNSPLHF.

J is TRBJ2-6 and V is TRBV27; D remains ambiguous. Germline loops: CDR1 MNHEY, CDR2 SMNVEV (reference sequence). The CDR3 length is 16 residues. Trimming shortened V by 1 base and J by 0 bases, and 7 bases separated the two germline ends. The CDR3 sequence is CASSLYGGSGANVLTF. DNA for the CDR3: TGTGCCAGCAGTTTATACGGTGGCTCTGGGGCCAACGTCCTGACTTTC.

This rearrangement joins TRBV5-1 to TRBJ1-1; D unresolved. Germline V gives CDR1 SGHRS, CDR2 YFSETQ. The V gene lost 3 bases and the J gene lost 3 bases, with 12 bases spanning the gap. The CDR3 loop spans 14 amino acids. CDR3 nucleotides: TGCGCCAGCAGCTCCGTGAGGGCGGACACTGAAGCTTTCTTT. This codes for CASSSVRADTEAFF.

J is TRBJ2-5 and V is TRBV2, with a weak D call TRBD2 (6 bases). CDR1 is SNHLY and CDR2 is FYNNEI in the germline V gene. V was cut by 8 bases and J by 2 bases, with 9 bases left in between. The CDR3 loop spans 12 amino acids. CDR3 sequence: CASVGGQETQYF. Here the CDR3 DNA reads TGTGCCAGCGTGGGGGGACAAGAGACCCAGTACTTC.

The chain links TRBV5-1 to TRBJ2-1; 12 nucleotides match TRBD2. Germline CDR1 and CDR2: SGHRS and YFSETQ. This CDR3 spans 17 amino acids. The V segment lost 3 bases and the J segment 6 bases; nucleotides outside the gene matches: 10. The DNA for the CDR3 is TGCGCCAGCAGCTCCTACCTAGCGGGAGGGGTGGGCAATGAGCAGTTCTTC. Translating it yields CASSSYLAGGVGNEQFF.

The J gene is TRBJ1-2, the V gene TRBV4-1; D is undetermined. Germline V lookup: CDR1 MGHRA, CDR2 YSYEKL. V dropped 2 bases and J dropped 1 base, with 11 bases sitting between them. This CDR3 has 15 residues. CDR3 amino acids: CASSQLRLVNYGYTF. Written as DNA, the CDR3 is TGCGCCAGCAGCCAACTCAGGTTGGTTAACTATGGCTACACCTTC.

This rearrangement joins TRBV10-1 to TRBJ1-1; D might be TRBD1 (5 bases). Trimming removed 7 bases from V and 3 bases from J, with 12 bases in between. This CDR3 is built from 13 residues. The V gene's germline CDR1 is WNHNN and CDR2 SYGVQD (reference sequence). CDR3 residues: CASTRTGDTEAFF. As DNA, the CDR3 is TGCGCCAGCACCAGGACGGGGGACACTGAAGCTTTCTTT.

The chain recombines TRBV2 with TRBJ2-1, with D maybe TRBD1 (6 bases). This CDR3 comprises 11 residues. Trimming took 10 bases from V and 12 from J, leaving 16 bases between them. Per germline, CDR1 SNHLY and CDR2 FYNNEI. The CDR3 spells CAIPTGSRQFF. In nucleotides, the CDR3 is TGTGCCATCCCTACAGGGTCGCGGCAGTTCTTC.

The rearrangement uses TRBV6-5 and TRBJ2-1, with 8 positions matching TRBD2. Germline V lookup: CDR1 MNHEY, CDR2 SVGAGI. Trimming cost V 5 bases and J 8 bases; bases outside gene matches: 11. The length of the CDR3 is 15 residues. CDR3 region: CASSGGSGGPDEQFF. Here the CDR3 DNA reads TGTGCCAGCAGTGGCGGGTCGGGAGGGCCGGATGAGCAGTTCTTC.

J is TRBJ1-3 and V is TRBV9, with D unclear. This CDR3 contains 16 residues. Trimming pared 0 bases from V and 4 bases from J, leaving 14 bases between. CDR1 is SGDLS and CDR2 is YYNGEE in the germline V gene. The CDR3 DNA follows: TGTGCCAGCAGCGTAGCTGCGACGGAAGCGGGAAACACCATATATTTT. Its translation: CASSVAATEAGNTIYF.

This clone has just one count. The chain couples TRBV7-9 to TRBJ2-1; 16 bases map to TRBD2. The CDR3 spans 19 residues. CDR1 and CDR2 (germline): SEHNR, FQNEAQ (reference sequence). The junction had 13 bases not matched to a gene; V was cut back by 7 bases and J by 4 bases. The DNA of the CDR3 is TGTGCCAGCAACTTTTGGATGGGGACTAGCGGGGGGGATTACAATGAGCAGTTCTTC. Its translation is CASNFWMGTSGGDYNEQFF.

In DNA form, the CDR3 reads TGTGCCAGCAGTCTTAGCGGGGGGTCCCAAGAGACCCAGTACTTC. Translation: CASSLSGGSQETQYF. The rearrangement uses TRBV6-5 and TRBJ2-5; 10 nucleotides agree with TRBD2. The CDR3 sequence is 15 residues long. Germline assignment: CDR1 MNHEY and CDR2 SVGAGI. V was pared by 5 bases and J by 1 base, with 4 bases of the junction left unmatched.

V usage is TRBV11-2 and J usage is TRBJ1-4, with D uncertain. V lost 5 bases to trimming and J lost 5 bases, with 15 bases between them. This CDR3 contains 15 residues. The germline V gene has CDR1 SGHAT and CDR2 FQNNGV. The DNA for the CDR3 is TGTGCCAGCAGCCCCCTCCGGGTCCTCAATGAAAAACTGTTTTTT. This encodes CASSPLRVLNEKLFF.

This clone was recorded only once. The J gene is TRBJ1-4, the V gene TRBV28, with 8 bases matching TRBD1. In germline, CDR1 is MDHEN, CDR2 SYDVKM. CDR3 size: 15 residues. Trimming removed 8 bases from V and 5 bases from J; junction bases left unmatched: 10. The CDR3 nucleotides are TGTGCCAGCGGCGGACAGGGAGGTAGCAATGAAAAACTGTTTTTT. It translates to CASGGQGGSNEKLFF.

DNA of the CDR3: TGTGCTAGCTCCCAAACCTTCCGGGAGACCCAGTACTTC. Translation gives CASSQTFRETQYF. The chain carries TRBV7-7 and TRBJ2-5, with D unresolved. In germline, CDR1 is SSHAT, CDR2 FNYEAQ (reference sequence). The CDR3 runs 13 residues.

The chain is built from TRBV5-5 and TRBJ1-4, with 7 bases aligning to TRBD1. The V segment lost 2 bases and the J segment 4 bases; nucleotides outside the gene matches: 5. The CDR3 is made up of 15 amino acids. Germline loops: CDR1 SGHKS, CDR2 YYEKEE (reference sequence). The CDR3 DNA is TGTGCCAGCAGCTTTACAGGGGCGGGTAATGAAAAACTGTTTTTT. Protein sequence: CASSFTGAGNEKLFF.

This chain uses TRBV30 with TRBJ1-2; the D gene is possibly TRBD1 (5 bases). From germline, CDR1 is GTSNPN and CDR2 SVGIG (reference sequence). The V gene lost 0 bases and the J gene lost 8 bases, with 13 bases spanning the gap. This CDR3 has 13 residues. Written as DNA, the CDR3 is TGTGCCTGGAGTGTACTGGACCCAGGGGGCTACACCTTC. It specifies CAWSVLDPGGYTF.

The chain combines TRBV4-1 with TRBJ2-5; D is possibly TRBD2 (5 bases). Germline V gives CDR1 MGHRA, CDR2 YSYEKL. V lost 0 bases to trimming and J lost 0 bases, with 26 bases between them. The CDR3 loop spans 21 amino acids. In DNA, the CDR3 is TGCGCCAGCAGCCAAGAAAGGGTATATTTTCGACTACACATGTACCAAGAGACCCAGTACTTC. It codes for CASSQERVYFRLHMYQETQYF.

V is TRBV6-1 and J is TRBJ1-1; D is uncertain. The CDR3 extends over 18 amino acids. CDR1 and CDR2 (germline): MNHNS, SASEGT. V was pared by 0 bases and J by 1 base, with 18 bases between. CDR3 coding DNA: TGTGCCAGCAGTGAAGCCGGGGAGGTAGGAGAACGGAACACTGAAGCTTTCTTT. It yields the protein CASSEAGEVGERNTEAFF.

The chain links TRBV2 to TRBJ1-1; a possible D gene is TRBD1 (5 bases). The CDR3 spans 15 residues. Germline-derived CDR1 and CDR2 are SNHLY and FYNNEI. Trimming cost V 3 bases and J 3 bases, with 14 bases left between them. For the CDR3, the DNA is TGTGCCAGCAGTGATATGCGGGGAGGGGACACTGAAGCTTTCTTT. This encodes CASSDMRGGDTEAFF. Based on the CDR3 plus reference TRBV2 and TRBJ1-1, the full variable domain is EPEVTQTPSHQVTQMGQEVILRCVPISNHLYFYWYRQILGQKVEFLVSFYNNEISEKSEIFDDQFSVERPDGSNFTLKIRSTKLEDSAMYFCASSDMRGGDTEAFFGQGTRLTVV.

This chain uses TRBV5-4 with TRBJ1-2, with unresolved D. Between the trimmed V and J ends, which lost 4 bases and 3 bases, there was a span of 10 bases. Looked up from germline, CDR1 is SGHNT and CDR2 is YYREEE (reference sequence). The CDR3 consists of 13 residues. The CDR3 region is CASSREGYYGYTF. The CDR3, as DNA: TGTGCCAGCAGCAGGGAGGGTTACTATGGCTACACCTTC.

For the CDR3, the DNA is TGTGCCAGCAGCGTAGCCCAAATCCAGACAGGGATGAACTATGGCTACACCTTC. It yields the protein CASSVAQIQTGMNYGYTF. This chain links TRBV9 with TRBJ1-2, with 7 bases fitting TRBD1. CDR1 SGDLS and CDR2 YYNGEE come from the germline V gene. Unmatched junction bases numbered 13, after V lost 0 bases and J lost 2 bases. This CDR3 contains 18 residues.